The 3 T cell receptor beta chains reported below all come from one sample, sequenced in a study of blood T cells in healthy people across ages (dated by TCRdb to about 2015). Libraries were prepared through 5' RACE. Sequencing was performed on an Illumina HiSeq 2500. A second PCR of 7 to 11 cycles was performed with a sample-barcoded 5' primer and a J-beta primer mix. The public reads were run again by TCRdb, first through fastp at Q25 and then through MiXCR, and only productive beta chains were kept. Entries that share a CDR3 protein sequence are merged under the most common genes and DNA. The sample table contains around 1.5 million distinct CDR3 sequences; only one count was recorded for around 42% of them. Around 8% of the sample rests with the top ten. Sequenced: blood. Every receptor here comes from a woman aged 18-29 years in good health.

This sequence joins TRBV29-1 and TRBJ1-1, with D possibly being TRBD1 (6 bases). V shed 6 bases and J shed 3 bases, with 17 bases lying between them. The CDR3 is 14 residues long. Germline CDR1 SQVTM, CDR2 ANQGSEA. The DNA of the CDR3 is TGCAGCGTGGGAGCCACAGGGTCGGACACTGAAGCTTTCTTT. Translated, it gives CSVGATGSDTEAFF.

The rearrangement uses TRBV30 and TRBJ2-2; TRBD1 might be the D (6 bases). CDR1 is GTSNPN and CDR2 is SVGIG in the germline V gene (reference sequence). Deletions cut 4 bases from V and 2 bases from J, with 11 bases between. The CDR3 is 14 amino acids. CDR3 sequence reads: CAWNVGANTGELFF. CDR3 nucleotide sequence: TGTGCCTGGAATGTGGGGGCCAACACCGGGGAGCTGTTTTTT.

The gene calls are TRBV4-1 and TRBJ2-3, with D perhaps being TRBD1 or TRBD2 (7 bases each). This CDR3 comprises 16 residues. V gave up 3 bases and J gave up 2 bases, with 15 bases separating them. From germline, CDR1 is MGHRA and CDR2 YSYEKL. DNA of the CDR3: TGCGCCAGCAGCCATCCAGGGGGGGCTGACACAGATACGCAGTATTTT. It codes for CASSHPGGADTDTQYF.